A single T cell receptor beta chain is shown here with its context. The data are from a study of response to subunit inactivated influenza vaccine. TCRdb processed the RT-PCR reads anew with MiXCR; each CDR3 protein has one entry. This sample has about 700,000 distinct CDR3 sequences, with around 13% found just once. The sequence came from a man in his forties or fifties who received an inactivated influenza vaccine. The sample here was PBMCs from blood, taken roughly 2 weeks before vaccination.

The CDR3 nucleotides read TGCGCCAGCAGCACGGGACAGGGTCGTAACATTCAGTACTTC. Its translation: CASSTGQGRNIQYF. This sequence joins TRBV5-1 and TRBJ2-4, with 9 bases aligning to TRBD1. The CDR3 totals 14 residues. Trimming took 4 bases from V and 7 from J; bases not matched to a gene: 6. The germline gives CDR1 SGHRS, CDR2 YFSETQ.